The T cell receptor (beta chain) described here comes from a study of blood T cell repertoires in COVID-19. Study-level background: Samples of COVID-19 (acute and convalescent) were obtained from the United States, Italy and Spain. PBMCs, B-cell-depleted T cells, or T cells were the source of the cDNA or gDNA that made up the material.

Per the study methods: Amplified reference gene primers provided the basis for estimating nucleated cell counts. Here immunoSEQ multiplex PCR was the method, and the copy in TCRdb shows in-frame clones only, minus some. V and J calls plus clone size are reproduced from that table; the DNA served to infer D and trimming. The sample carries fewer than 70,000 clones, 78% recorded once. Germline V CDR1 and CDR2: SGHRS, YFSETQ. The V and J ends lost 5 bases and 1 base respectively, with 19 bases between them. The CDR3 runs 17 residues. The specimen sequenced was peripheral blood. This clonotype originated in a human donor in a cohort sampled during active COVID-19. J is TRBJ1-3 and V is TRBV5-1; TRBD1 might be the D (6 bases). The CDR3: CASSTTPHRVSGNTIYF. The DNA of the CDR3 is TGCGCCAGCAGTACGACCCCCCACAGGGTTTCTGGAAACACCATATATTTT.